Reported below is one TCR beta chain. The antigen remains undetermined. The record originates from a study of radiotherapy plus CTLA-4 blockade in lung cancer. Whole-study results and caveats: Per reports, early blood T cell clone dynamics, plus interferon-beta, forecast response most strongly.

Clones were read by immunoSEQ multiplex PCR, and TCRdb kept only the in-frame ones, dropping some. Of about 1,500 clones listed, more than 85% are singletons. Deletions cut 4 bases from V and 2 bases from J, with 9 bases between. The length of the CDR3 is 12 residues. In germline, CDR1 is SQVTM, CDR2 ANQGSEA. The rearrangement uses TRBV29-1 and TRBJ2-7; D possibly corresponds to TRBD1 (5 bases). Sequenced here: tumor tissue, sampled from a patient treated with radiotherapy plus ipilimumab. This receptor was identified in a human donor with non-small cell lung cancer who had a complete response to radiotherapy plus ipilimumab. As DNA, the CDR3 is TGCAGCGTTGGCAGGGAAACCTACGAGCAGTACTTC. Amino acids: CSVGRETYEQYF.